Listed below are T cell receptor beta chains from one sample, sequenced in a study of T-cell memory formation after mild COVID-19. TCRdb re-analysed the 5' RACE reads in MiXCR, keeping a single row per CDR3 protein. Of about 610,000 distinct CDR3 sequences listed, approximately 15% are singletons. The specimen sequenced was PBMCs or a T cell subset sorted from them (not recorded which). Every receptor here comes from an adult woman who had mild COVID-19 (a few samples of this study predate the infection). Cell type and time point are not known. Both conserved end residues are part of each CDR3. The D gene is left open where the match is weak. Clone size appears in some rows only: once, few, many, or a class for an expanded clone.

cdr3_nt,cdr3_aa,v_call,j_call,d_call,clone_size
TGTGCCAGCAGCCCCGGCGTAGCTAGCGGACAAGAGACCCAGTACTTC,CASSPGVASGQETQYF,TRBV7-8,TRBJ2-5,TRBD2,NA
TGCAGTGCTAGTCGACAGACCTTTAATTCACCCCTCCACTTT,CSASRQTFNSPLHF,TRBV20-1,TRBJ1-6,NA,NA
TGTGCCAGCAGTTTGGGACAGGGAGGGCGTCAAGAGACCCAGTACTTC,CASSLGQGGRQETQYF,TRBV28,TRBJ2-5,TRBD1,NA
TGTGCCAGCATGAGGTTGACAGGAAATCAGCCCCAGCATTTT,CASMRLTGNQPQHF,TRBV6-1,TRBJ1-5,NA,few
TGTGCCAGCAGCCTCGACAGCCTTGAAGCTTTCTTT,CASSLDSLEAFF,TRBV12-3/TRBV12-4,TRBJ1-1,NA,NA
TGTGCCAGCAGTCTACAAGGGGAAGGAGGACCCAATGAGCAGTTCTTC,CASSLQGEGGPNEQFF,TRBV6-2/TRBV6-3,TRBJ2-1,NA,NA
TGTGCCAGCAGCCTGCGCAGGGGGCGGACTGAAGCTTTCTTT,CASSLRRGRTEAFF,TRBV7-6,TRBJ1-1,TRBD1,NA
TGCGCCAGCAGCCCTCGGACAGGGTACTCCTACGAGCAGTACTTC,CASSPRTGYSYEQYF,TRBV4-1,TRBJ2-7,TRBD1,many
TGTGCCAGCAGCCCACTCTACGGGGGGGTTAACTATGGCTACACCTTC,CASSPLYGGVNYGYTF,TRBV3-1,TRBJ1-2,NA,NA
TGTGCCACCAGGGGCACGGGGGCGGGCGAGACCCAGTACTTC,CATRGTGAGETQYF,TRBV10-3,TRBJ2-5,NA,few
TGTGCCAGCAGTTATAGCGGGGGGGCCAATGAGCAGTTCTTC,CASSYSGGANEQFF,TRBV7-6,TRBJ2-1,TRBD2,NA
TGTGCCAGCAGCCACAGGCAGAGTGGCACAGATACGCAGTATTTT,CASSHRQSGTDTQYF,TRBV3-1,TRBJ2-3,NA,NA
TGTGCCAGCAGCTTAAGGGGACTAGCGGGAGGGCCAGCGGCCTACAATGAGCAGTTCTTC,CASSLRGLAGGPAAYNEQFF,TRBV7-6,TRBJ2-1,TRBD2,many
TGTGCCAGCACCTTAGGGGGAACAGGGCACACTGAGCAGTTCTTC,CASTLGGTGHTEQFF,TRBV7-2,TRBJ2-1,NA,NA
TGTGCCACCAGTGACCCCCAGACCCCGACGGCTTTCTTT,CATSDPQTPTAFF,TRBV24-1,TRBJ1-1,NA,few
TGTGCCAGTAGTATTAAGGCTAGCGGTCCTATTGAGCAGTTCTTC,CASSIKASGPIEQFF,TRBV19,TRBJ2-1,TRBD2,NA
TGTGCCAGTAGTATGGGACCTTTGGGCACTGAAGCTTTCTTT,CASSMGPLGTEAFF,TRBV19,TRBJ1-1,NA,few